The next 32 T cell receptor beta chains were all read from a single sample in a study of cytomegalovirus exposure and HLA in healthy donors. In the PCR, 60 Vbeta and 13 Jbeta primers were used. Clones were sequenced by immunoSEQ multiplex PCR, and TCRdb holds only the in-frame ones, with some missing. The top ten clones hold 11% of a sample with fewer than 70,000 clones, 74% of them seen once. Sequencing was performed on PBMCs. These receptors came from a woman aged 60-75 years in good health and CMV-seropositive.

For the CDR3, the DNA is TGTGCCAGCTCACCTAAGGACAGGAAATATGGCTACACCTTC. Protein product: CASSPKDRKYGYTF. This sequence joins TRBV18 and TRBJ1-2, with 7 positions matching TRBD1. J lost 5 bases, V lost 3 bases, and 6 bases had no gene match. CDR3 size: 14 residues. Germline assignment: CDR1 KGHSH and CDR2 LQKENI.

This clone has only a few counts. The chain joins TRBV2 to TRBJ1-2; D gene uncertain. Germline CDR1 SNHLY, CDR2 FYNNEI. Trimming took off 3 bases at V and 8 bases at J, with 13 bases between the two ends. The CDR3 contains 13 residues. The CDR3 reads CASSESSNGGYTF. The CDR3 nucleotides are TGTGCCAGCAGTGAGTCGAGCAACGGGGGCTACACCTTC.

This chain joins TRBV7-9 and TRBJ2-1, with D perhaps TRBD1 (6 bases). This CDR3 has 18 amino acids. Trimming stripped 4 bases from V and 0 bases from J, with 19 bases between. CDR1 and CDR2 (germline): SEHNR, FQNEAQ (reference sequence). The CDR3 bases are TGTGCCAGCAGCTCCTGGAGAGACAGGCTATCCTCCTACAATGAGCAGTTCTTC. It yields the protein CASSSWRDRLSSYNEQFF.

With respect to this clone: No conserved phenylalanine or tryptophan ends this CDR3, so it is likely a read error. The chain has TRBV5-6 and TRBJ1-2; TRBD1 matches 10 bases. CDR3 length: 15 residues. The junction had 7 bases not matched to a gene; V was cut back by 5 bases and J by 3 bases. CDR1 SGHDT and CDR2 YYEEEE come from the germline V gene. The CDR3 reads CASRAGQGEYYGYTV. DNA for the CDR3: TGTGCCAGCAGAGCTGGACAGGGGGAATACTATGGCTACACCGTC.

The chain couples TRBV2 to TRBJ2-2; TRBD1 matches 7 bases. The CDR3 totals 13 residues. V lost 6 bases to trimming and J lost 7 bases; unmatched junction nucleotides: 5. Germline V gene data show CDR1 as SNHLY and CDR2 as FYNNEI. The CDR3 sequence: CASRRQGGGELFF. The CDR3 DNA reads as TGTGCCAGCAGAAGACAGGGCGGCGGGGAGCTGTTTTTT.

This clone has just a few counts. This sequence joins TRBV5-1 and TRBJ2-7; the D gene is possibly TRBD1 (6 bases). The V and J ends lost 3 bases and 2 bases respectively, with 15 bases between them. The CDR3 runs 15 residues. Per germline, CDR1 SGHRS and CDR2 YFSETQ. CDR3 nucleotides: TGCGCCAGCAGCTCTTCCACAGGGTTCACCTACGAGCAGTACTTC. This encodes CASSSSTGFTYEQYF.

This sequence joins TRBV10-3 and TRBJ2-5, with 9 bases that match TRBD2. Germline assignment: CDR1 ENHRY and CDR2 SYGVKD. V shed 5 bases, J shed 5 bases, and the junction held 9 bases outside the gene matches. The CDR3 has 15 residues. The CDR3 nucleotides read TGTGCCATCAGTCCATGGCGGGGGGGCCAGGAGACCCAGTACTTC. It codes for CAISPWRGGQETQYF.

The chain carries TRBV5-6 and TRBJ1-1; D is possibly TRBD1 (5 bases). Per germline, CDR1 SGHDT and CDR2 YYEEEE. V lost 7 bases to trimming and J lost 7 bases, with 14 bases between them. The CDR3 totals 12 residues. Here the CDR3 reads CASGSRVGEAFF. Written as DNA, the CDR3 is TGTGCCAGCGGATCCAGGGTAGGTGAAGCTTTCTTT.

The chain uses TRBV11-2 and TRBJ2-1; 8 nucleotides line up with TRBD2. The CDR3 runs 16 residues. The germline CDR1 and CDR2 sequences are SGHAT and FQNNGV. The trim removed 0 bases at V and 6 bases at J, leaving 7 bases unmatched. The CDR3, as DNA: TGTGCCAGCAGCTTAGATCGGGCTAGCGGGCTCAATGAGCAGTTCTTC. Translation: CASSLDRASGLNEQFF.

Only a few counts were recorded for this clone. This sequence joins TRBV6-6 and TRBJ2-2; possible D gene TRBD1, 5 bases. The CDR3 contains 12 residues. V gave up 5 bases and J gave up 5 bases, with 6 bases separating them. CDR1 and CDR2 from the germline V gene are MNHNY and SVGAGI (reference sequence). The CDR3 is CASSPGTGELFF. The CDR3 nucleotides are TGTGCCAGCAGTCCAGGGACCGGGGAGCTGTTTTTT.

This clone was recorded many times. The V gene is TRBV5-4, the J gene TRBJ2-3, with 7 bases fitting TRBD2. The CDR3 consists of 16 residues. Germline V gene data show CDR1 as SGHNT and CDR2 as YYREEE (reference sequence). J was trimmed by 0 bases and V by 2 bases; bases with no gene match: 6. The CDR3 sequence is CASSLRLAASTDTQYF. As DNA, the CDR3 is TGTGCCAGCAGCTTAAGGCTAGCGGCGAGCACAGATACGCAGTATTTT. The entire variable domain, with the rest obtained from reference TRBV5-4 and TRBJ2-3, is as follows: ETGVTQSPTHLIKTRGQQVTLRCSSQSGHNTVSWYQQALGQGPQFIFQYYREEENGRGNFPPRFSGLQFPNYSSELNVNALELDDSALYLCASSLRLAASTDTQYFGPGTRLTVL.

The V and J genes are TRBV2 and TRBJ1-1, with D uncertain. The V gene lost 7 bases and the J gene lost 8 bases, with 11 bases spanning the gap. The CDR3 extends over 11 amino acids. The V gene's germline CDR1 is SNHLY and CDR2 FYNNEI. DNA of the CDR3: TGTGCCAGCACCACCACCGGGGAAGCTTTCTTT. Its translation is CASTTTGEAFF.

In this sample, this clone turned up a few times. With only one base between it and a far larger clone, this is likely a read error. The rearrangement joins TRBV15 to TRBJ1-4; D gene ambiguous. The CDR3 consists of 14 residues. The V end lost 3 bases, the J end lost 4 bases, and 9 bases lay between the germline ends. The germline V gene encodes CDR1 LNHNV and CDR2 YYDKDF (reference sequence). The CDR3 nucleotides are TGTGCCACCAGCAGTATCCGGGTTAATGAAAAACTGTTTTTT. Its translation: CATSSIRVNEKLFF.

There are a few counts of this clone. Here the CDR3 reads CASSPPMSGGPRAEAFF. Here the CDR3 DNA reads TGCGCCAGCAGCCCCCCCATGTCAGGGGGACCGAGGGCTGAAGCTTTCTTT. V usage is TRBV4-1 and J usage is TRBJ1-1; 7 nucleotides align to TRBD1. Germline V gene lookup returns CDR1 MGHRA and CDR2 YSYEKL. CDR3 length equals 17 residues. Trimming removed 4 bases from V and 6 bases from J; junction bases left unmatched: 17.

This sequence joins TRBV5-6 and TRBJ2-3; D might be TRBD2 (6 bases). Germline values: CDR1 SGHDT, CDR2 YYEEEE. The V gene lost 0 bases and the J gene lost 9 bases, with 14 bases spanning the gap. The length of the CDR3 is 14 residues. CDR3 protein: CASSLVGGDGTQYF. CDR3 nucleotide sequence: TGTGCCAGCAGCTTGGTCGGCGGGGACGGGACGCAGTATTTT. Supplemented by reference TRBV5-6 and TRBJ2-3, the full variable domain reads DAGVTQSPTHLIKTRGQQVTLRCSPKSGHDTVSWYQQALGQGPQFIFQYYEEEERQRGNFPDRFSGHQFPNYSSELNVNALLLGDSALYLCASSLVGGDGTQYFGPGTRLTVL.

CDR3 residues: CASSFRGNTEAFF. The CDR3 DNA sequence: TGTGCCAGCAGTTTCCGGGGTAACACTGAAGCTTTCTTT. This chain links TRBV12-1 with TRBJ1-1. TRBV12-1 is flagged as a pseudogene. The CDR3 sequence is 13 residues long.

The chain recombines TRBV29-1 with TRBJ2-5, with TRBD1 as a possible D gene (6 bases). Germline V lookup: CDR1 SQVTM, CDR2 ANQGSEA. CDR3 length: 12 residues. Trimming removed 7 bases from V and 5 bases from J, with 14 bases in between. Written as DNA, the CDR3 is TGCAGCGCCGTTCAGGGGCTGGAGACCCAGTACTTC. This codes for CSAVQGLETQYF.

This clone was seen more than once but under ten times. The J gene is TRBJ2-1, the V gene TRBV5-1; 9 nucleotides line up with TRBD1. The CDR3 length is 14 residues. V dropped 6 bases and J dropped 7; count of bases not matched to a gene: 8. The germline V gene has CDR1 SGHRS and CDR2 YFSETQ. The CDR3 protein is CASTRDRERNEQFF. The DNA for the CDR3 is TGCGCCAGCACCAGGGACAGGGAAAGAAATGAGCAGTTCTTC.

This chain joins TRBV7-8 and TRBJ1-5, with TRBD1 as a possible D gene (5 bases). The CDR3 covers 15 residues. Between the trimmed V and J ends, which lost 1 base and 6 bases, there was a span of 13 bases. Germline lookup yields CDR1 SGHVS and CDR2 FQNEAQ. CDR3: CASSLVSGVGQPQHF. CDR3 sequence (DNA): TGTGCCAGCAGCTTAGTGTCGGGGGTAGGTCAGCCCCAGCATTTT.

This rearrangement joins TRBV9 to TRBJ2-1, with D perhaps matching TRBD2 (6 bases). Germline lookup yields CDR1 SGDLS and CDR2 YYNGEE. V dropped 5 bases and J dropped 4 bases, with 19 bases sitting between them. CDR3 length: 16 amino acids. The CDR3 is CASSSGSLLTYNEQFF. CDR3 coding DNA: TGTGCCAGCAGTTCCGGGAGTCTTCTAACTTACAATGAGCAGTTCTTC.

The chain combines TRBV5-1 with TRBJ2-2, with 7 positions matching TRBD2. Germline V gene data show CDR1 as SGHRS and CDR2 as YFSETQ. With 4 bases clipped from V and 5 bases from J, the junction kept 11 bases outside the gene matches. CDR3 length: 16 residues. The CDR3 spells CASSTAPGTKTGELFF. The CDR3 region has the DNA TGCGCCAGCAGCACCGCTCCCGGGACTAAAACCGGGGAGCTGTTTTTT.

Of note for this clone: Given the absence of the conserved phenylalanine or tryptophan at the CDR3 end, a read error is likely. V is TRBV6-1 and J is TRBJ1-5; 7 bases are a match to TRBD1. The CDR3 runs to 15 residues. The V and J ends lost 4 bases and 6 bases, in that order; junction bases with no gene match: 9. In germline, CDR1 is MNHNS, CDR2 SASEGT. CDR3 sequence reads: CASSGRQGSVQPQHV. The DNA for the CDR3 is TGTGCCAGCAGTGGAAGACAGGGCTCCGTTCAGCCCCAGCATGTT.

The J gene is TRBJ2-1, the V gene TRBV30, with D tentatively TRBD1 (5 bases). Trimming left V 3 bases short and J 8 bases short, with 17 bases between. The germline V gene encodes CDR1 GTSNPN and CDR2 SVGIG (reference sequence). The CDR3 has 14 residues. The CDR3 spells CAWRFGVTGDEQFF. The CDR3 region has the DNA TGTGCCTGGAGGTTTGGGGTCACAGGTGATGAGCAGTTCTTC.

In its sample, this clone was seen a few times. CDR3 sequence: CAIRRTSRYNEQFF. For the CDR3, the DNA is TGTGCCATCAGGAGGACTAGCAGGTACAATGAGCAGTTCTTC. This rearrangement joins TRBV10-3 to TRBJ2-1, with 8 nucleotides matching TRBD2. The CDR3 runs to 14 residues. CDR1 is ENHRY, CDR2 SYGVKD, per germline. J gave up 4 bases and V 6 bases, and 5 bases lay outside the gene matches.

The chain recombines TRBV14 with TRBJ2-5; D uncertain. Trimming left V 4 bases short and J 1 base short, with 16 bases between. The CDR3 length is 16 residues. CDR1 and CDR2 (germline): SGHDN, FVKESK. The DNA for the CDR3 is TGTGCCAGCAGCCTGGGCCGTGACAACTTCCAAGAGACCCAGTACTTC. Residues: CASSLGRDNFQETQYF.

The CDR3 DNA reads as TGCGCCAGCAGTGAGTCGATATGGGCGACTGAAGCTTTCTTT. Translated, it gives CASSESIWATEAFF. The chain couples TRBV10-1 to TRBJ1-1; D remains unclear. The germline V and J ends were trimmed by 0 bases and 5 bases, with 10 bases remaining between them. The CDR3 runs 14 residues. The germline V gene encodes CDR1 WNHNN and CDR2 SYGVQD (reference sequence).

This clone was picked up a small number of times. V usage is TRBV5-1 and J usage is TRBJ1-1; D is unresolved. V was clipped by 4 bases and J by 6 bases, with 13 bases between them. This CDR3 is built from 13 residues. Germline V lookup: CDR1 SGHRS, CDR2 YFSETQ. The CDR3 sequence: CASSGGVWAEAFF. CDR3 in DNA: TGCGCCAGCAGCGGCGGGGTTTGGGCTGAAGCTTTCTTT.

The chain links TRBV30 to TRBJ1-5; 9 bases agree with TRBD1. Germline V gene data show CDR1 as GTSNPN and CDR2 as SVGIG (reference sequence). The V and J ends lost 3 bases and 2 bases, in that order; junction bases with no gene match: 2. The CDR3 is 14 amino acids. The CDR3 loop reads CAWSRQGGNQPQHF. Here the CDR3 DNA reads TGTGCCTGGAGCCGACAGGGGGGCAATCAGCCCCAGCATTTT.

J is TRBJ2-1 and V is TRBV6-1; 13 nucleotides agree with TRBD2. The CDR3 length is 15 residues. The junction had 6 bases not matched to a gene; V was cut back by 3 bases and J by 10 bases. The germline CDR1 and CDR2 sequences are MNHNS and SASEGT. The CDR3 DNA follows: TGTGCCAGCAGTGAGCTACTAGCGGGGGGGGTCGAGCAGTTCTTC. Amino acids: CASSELLAGGVEQFF.

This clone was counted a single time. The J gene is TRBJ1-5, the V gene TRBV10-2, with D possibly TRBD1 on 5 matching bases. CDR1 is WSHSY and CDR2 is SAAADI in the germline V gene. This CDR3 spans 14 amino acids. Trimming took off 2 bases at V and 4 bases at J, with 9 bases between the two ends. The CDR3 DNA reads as TGCGCCAGCAGTGAGAGTCAGGGAAATCAGCCCCAGCATTTT. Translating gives CASSESQGNQPQHF.

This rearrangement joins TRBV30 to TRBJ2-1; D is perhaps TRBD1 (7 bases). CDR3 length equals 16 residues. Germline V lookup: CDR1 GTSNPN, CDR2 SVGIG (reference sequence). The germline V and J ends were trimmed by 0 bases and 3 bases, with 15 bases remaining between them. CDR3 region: CAWSVPEGALYNEQFF. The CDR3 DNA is TGTGCCTGGAGTGTACCGGAGGGGGCGCTCTACAATGAGCAGTTCTTC.

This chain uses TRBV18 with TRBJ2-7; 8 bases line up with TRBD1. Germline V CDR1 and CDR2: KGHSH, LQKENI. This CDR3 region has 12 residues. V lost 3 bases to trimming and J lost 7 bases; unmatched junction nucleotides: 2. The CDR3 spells CASSPTGDEQYF. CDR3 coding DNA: TGTGCCAGCTCACCGACAGGGGATGAGCAGTACTTC.